These 14 T cell receptor beta chains originate from one sample sequenced in a study of beta chain features in type 1 diabetes. The study's findings and limits: Moderate but significant shortening of TCRB CDR3s was recorded in all four CD4+ subsets from Type 1 diabetes patients.

These receptors are not linked to any known antigen. Expressed TCRB transcripts were sequenced because the entire RNA isolate underwent reverse transcription. Here immunoSEQ multiplex PCR was the method, and the copy in TCRdb shows in-frame clones only, minus some. Among hundreds of thousands of clones listed, around an eighth were seen once. The sequenced material came from naive CD4+ T cells from blood. Every receptor here comes from a man between 18 and 29 years old with type 1 diabetes.

The sample holds a few counts of this clone. The V call is TRBV2, the J call TRBJ1-1, with 7 bases matching TRBD1. The CDR3 sequence is 12 residues long. Trimming took 4 bases from V and 8 from J; bases not matched to a gene: 4. The V gene's germline CDR1 is SNHLY and CDR2 FYNNEI. The chain's CDR3 is CASSGRDSEAFF. DNA of the CDR3: TGTGCCAGCAGTGGGCGGGACAGCGAAGCTTTCTTT.

This clone was detected only a few times. This chain joins TRBV27 and TRBJ2-1, with 11 bases that match TRBD1. V was clipped by 5 bases and J by 4 bases; unmatched bases: 16. The length of the CDR3 is 19 residues. Germline V gene lookup returns CDR1 MNHEY and CDR2 SMNVEV (reference sequence). Here the CDR3 reads CASSRRDRGAKAVYNEQFF. In DNA, the CDR3 is TGTGCCAGCAGTCGAAGGGACAGGGGGGCAAAGGCCGTTTACAATGAGCAGTTCTTC.

This clone was counted a few times. The J gene is TRBJ2-7, the V gene TRBV5-4, with D perhaps given as TRBD1 or TRBD2 (6 bases each). V lost 6 bases and J 0 bases, leaving 13 bases between the germline ends. The CDR3 is made up of 14 amino acids. The germline CDR1 and CDR2 sequences are SGHNT and YYREEE (reference sequence). The CDR3 DNA sequence: TGTGCCAGCACCCTAGGGGGGCGCTCCTACGAGCAGTACTTC. Its protein is CASTLGGRSYEQYF.

The rearrangement joins TRBV2 to TRBJ2-5; D gene ambiguous. The V gene's germline CDR1 is SNHLY and CDR2 FYNNEI. This CDR3 is 12 amino acids long. V was cut by 0 bases and J by 4 bases, with 3 bases left in between. CDR3 sequence: CASSEALETQYF. The CDR3 nucleotides read TGTGCCAGCAGTGAAGCGCTAGAGACCCAGTACTTC.

The chain couples TRBV30 to TRBJ1-3, with a tentative D call TRBD1 (6 bases). The CDR3 has 12 amino acids. From germline, CDR1 is GTSNPN and CDR2 SVGIG (reference sequence). The V end lost 8 bases, the J end lost 3 bases, and 11 bases lay between the germline ends. The CDR3 sequence is CAQGWGGNTIYF. Written as DNA, the CDR3 is TGTGCCCAGGGGTGGGGTGGAAACACCATATATTTT.

The gene calls are TRBV7-9 and TRBJ1-2, with a tentative D call TRBD1 (5 bases). V lost 5 bases and J 4 bases, leaving 11 bases between the germline ends. The CDR3 loop spans 13 amino acids. The germline V gene has CDR1 SEHNR and CDR2 FQNEAQ (reference sequence). CDR3 sequence (DNA): TGTGCCAGCAGCCGGGGGGAGCTCTATGGCTACACCTTC. This codes for CASSRGELYGYTF.

This chain connects TRBV5-1 to TRBJ2-2; TRBD2 matches at 11 bases. Trimming at V came to 1 base and at J to 0 bases, leaving 5 bases not matched to a gene. The CDR3 contains 18 residues. CDR1 is SGHRS and CDR2 is YFSETQ in the germline V gene. The CDR3 DNA is TGCGCCAGCAGCTTGTCGGGACTAGCGGTAACGAACACCGGGGAGCTGTTTTTT. Translated: CASSLSGLAVTNTGELFF.

The chain links TRBV7-6 to TRBJ1-2, with unresolved D. The germline CDR1 and CDR2 sequences are SGHVS and FNYEAQ. Trimming took 5 bases from V and 7 from J, leaving 14 bases between them. This CDR3 comprises 13 residues. CDR3 in DNA: TGTGCCAGCAGCCCGGACGAGGGCTTTGGCTACACCTTC. This encodes CASSPDEGFGYTF.

This clone has more than one count but fewer than ten. The genes are TRBV30 and TRBJ1-4; tentative D call: TRBD1 (5 bases). There are 11 residues in the CDR3. Germline V gene data show CDR1 as GTSNPN and CDR2 as SVGIG (reference sequence). V gave up 8 bases and J gave up 6 bases, with 10 bases separating them. This CDR3 reads CARGGDEKLFF. In nucleotides, the CDR3 is TGTGCCCGGGGAGGGGATGAAAAACTGTTTTTT.

There are a few counts of this clone. This chain links TRBV10-3 with TRBJ1-2, with D perhaps matching TRBD1 (6 bases). Germline V gene sequence: CDR1 ENHRY, CDR2 SYGVKD. This CDR3 is built from 13 residues. The germline V and J ends were trimmed by 7 bases and 0 bases, with 9 bases remaining between them. As DNA, the CDR3 is TGTGCCATCAAGGACAGCCCTAACTATGGCTACACCTTC. Protein sequence: CAIKDSPNYGYTF.

The V gene is TRBV5-4, the J gene TRBJ2-4; no reliable D call. The germline V gene has CDR1 SGHNT and CDR2 YYREEE (reference sequence). Trimming removed 2 bases at V and 0 bases at J, with 18 bases between. The length of the CDR3 is 18 residues. This chain's CDR3 is CASSFLVGGGLAKNIQYF. CDR3 nucleotide sequence: TGTGCCAGCAGCTTCTTGGTCGGTGGCGGTCTAGCCAAAAACATTCAGTACTTC.

The genes are TRBV5-1 and TRBJ2-1; TRBD2 matches at 12 bases. Per the germline V gene, CDR1 is SGHRS and CDR2 is YFSETQ. V lost 3 bases and J lost 7; bases outside the gene matches: 5. There are 15 residues in the CDR3. The CDR3, as DNA: TGCGCCAGCAGCTCTAGCGGGGGGGAAAGGAATGAGCAGTTCTTC. Protein: CASSSSGGERNEQFF.

The table lists this clone with a few counts. V usage is TRBV29-1 and J usage is TRBJ1-5, with D possibly being TRBD1 (6 bases). With 6 bases removed from V and 5 bases from J, the gap between germline ends came to 17 bases. There are 14 residues in the CDR3. Germline CDR1 reads SQVTM; CDR2 reads ANQGSEA. The CDR3, as DNA: TGCAGCGTGGGGACTCAGGGGACGGATCAGCCCCAGCATTTT. Protein sequence: CSVGTQGTDQPQHF.

V and J are TRBV14 and TRBJ2-7, with D perhaps being TRBD1 or TRBD2 (5 bases each). The V gene's germline CDR1 is SGHDN and CDR2 FVKESK. This CDR3 spans 15 amino acids. V dropped 5 bases and J dropped 0 bases, with 14 bases sitting between them. CDR3 region: CASSLSWGSSYEQYF. Here the CDR3 DNA reads TGTGCCAGCAGCTTATCGTGGGGGAGCTCCTACGAGCAGTACTTC.